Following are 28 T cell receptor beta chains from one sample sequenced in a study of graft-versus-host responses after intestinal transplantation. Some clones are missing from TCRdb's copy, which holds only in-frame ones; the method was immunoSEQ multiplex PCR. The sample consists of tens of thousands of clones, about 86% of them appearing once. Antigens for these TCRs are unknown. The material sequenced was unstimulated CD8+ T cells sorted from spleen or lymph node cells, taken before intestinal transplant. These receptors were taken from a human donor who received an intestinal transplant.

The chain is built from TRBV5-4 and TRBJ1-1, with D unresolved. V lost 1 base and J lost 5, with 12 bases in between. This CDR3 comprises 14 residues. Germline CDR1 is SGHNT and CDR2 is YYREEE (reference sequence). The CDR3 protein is CASSLFPEWTEAFF. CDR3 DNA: TGTGCCAGCAGCTTGTTCCCGGAGTGGACTGAAGCTTTCTTT.

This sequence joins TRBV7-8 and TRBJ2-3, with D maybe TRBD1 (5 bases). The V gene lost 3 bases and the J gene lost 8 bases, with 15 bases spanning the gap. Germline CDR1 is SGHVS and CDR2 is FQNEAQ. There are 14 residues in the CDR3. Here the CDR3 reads CASSLGPYVGTQYF. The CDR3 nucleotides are TGTGCCAGCAGCTTGGGGCCGTATGTTGGTACGCAGTATTTT.

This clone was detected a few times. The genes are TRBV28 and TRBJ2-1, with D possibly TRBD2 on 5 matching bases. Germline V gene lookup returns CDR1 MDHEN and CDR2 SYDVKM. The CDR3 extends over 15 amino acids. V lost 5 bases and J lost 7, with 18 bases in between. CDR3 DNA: TGTGCCAGCAGTCTGATGTACTCGAGAGGGAATGAGCAGTTCTTC. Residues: CASSLMYSRGNEQFF. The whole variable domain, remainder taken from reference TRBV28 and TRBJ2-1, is DVKVTQSSRYLVKRTGEKVFLECVQDMDHENMFWYRQDPGLGLRLIYFSYDVKMKEKGDIPEGYSVSREKKERFSLILESASTNQTSMYLCASSLMYSRGNEQFFGPGTRLTVL.

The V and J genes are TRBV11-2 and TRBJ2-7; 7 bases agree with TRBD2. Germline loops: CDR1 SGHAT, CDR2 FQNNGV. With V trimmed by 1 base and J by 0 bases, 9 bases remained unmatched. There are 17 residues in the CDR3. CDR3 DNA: TGTGCCAGCAGCTTAGGTCTTGGGGGGGTAATCTCCTACGAGCAGTACTTC. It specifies CASSLGLGGVISYEQYF.

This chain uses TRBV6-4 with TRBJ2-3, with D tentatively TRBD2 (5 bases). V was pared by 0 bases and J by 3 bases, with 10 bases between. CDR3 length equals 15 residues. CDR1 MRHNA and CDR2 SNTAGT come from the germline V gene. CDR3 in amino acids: CASSDSVGDTDTQYF. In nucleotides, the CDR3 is TGTGCCAGCAGTGACTCGGTCGGGGATACAGATACGCAGTATTTT.

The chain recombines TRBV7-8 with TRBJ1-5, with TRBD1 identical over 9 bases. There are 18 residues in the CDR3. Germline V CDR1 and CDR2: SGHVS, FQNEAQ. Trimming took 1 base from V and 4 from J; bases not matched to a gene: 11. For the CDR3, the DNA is TGTGCCAGCAGCTTAGAGGGGGACAGGGCCGCCCTAAATCAGCCCCAGCATTTT. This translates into CASSLEGDRAALNQPQHF.

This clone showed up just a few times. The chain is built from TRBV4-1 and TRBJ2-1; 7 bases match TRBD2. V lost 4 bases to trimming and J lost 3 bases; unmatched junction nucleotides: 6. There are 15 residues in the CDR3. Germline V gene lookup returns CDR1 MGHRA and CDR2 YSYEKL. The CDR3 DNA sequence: TGCGCCAGCAGCCCCTTACGCGGGAGCTACAATGAGCAGTTCTTC. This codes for CASSPLRGSYNEQFF.

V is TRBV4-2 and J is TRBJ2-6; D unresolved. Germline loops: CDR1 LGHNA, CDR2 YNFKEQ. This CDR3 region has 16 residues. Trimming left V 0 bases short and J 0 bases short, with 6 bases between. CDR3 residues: CASSQDQVSGANVLTF. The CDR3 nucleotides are TGTGCCAGCAGCCAAGATCAGGTCTCTGGGGCCAACGTCCTGACTTTC.

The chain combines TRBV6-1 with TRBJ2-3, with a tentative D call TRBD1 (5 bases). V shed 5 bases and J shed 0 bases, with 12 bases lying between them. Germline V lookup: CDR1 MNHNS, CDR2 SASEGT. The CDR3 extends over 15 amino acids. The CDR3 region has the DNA TGTGCCAGCAGTACCCTGCAGGGAAGCACAGATACGCAGTATTTT. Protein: CASSTLQGSTDTQYF.

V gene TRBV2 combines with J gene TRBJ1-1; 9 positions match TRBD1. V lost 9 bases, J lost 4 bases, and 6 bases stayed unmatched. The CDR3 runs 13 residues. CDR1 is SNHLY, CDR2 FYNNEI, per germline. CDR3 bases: TGTGCCAGTGGGACAGGGTTAGCCACTGAAGCTTTCTTT. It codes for CASGTGLATEAFF.

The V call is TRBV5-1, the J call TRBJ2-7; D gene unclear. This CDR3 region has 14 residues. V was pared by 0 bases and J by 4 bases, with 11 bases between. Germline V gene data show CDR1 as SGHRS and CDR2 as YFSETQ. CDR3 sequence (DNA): TGCGCCAGCAGCTTGGCCCCAGGTGATTACGAGCAGTACTTC. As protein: CASSLAPGDYEQYF.

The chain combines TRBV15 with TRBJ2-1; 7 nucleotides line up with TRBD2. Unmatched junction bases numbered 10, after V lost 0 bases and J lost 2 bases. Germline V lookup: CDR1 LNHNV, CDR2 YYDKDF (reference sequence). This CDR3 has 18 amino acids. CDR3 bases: TGTGCCACCAGCAGAGATCGGGCTAGCGGTTATGCCTACAATGAGCAGTTCTTC. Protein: CATSRDRASGYAYNEQFF.

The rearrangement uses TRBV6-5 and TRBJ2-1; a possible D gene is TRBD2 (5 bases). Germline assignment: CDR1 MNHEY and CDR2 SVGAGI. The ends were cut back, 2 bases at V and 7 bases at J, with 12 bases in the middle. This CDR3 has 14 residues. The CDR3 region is CASSYPGERNEQFF. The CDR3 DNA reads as TGTGCCAGCAGTTACCCCGGGGAGCGGAATGAGCAGTTCTTC.

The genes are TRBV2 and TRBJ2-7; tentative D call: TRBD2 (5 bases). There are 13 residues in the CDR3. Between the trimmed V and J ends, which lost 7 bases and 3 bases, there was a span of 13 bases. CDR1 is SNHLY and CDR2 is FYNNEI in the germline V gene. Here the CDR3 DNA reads TGTGCCAGCAAGGCACGGGATTTCTACGAGCAGTACTTC. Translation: CASKARDFYEQYF. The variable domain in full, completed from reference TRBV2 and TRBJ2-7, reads EPEVTQTPSHQVTQMGQEVILRCVPISNHLYFYWYRQILGQKVEFLVSFYNNEISEKSEIFDDQFSVERPDGSNFTLKIRSTKLEDSAMYFCASKARDFYEQYFGPGTRLTVT.

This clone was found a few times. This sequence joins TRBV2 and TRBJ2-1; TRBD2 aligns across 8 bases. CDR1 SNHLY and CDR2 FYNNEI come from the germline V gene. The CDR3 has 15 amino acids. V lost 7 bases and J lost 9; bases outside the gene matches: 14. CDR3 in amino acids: CASNFPGLVGSEQFF. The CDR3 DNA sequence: TGTGCCAGCAACTTCCCGGGACTAGTGGGAAGTGAGCAGTTCTTC.

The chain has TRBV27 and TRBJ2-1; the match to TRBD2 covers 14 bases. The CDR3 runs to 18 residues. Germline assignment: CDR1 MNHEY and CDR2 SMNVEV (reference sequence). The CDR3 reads CVGGDVGTSGRVYNEQFF. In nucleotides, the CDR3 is TGTGTTGGGGGGGATGTCGGGACTAGCGGGAGAGTCTACAATGAGCAGTTCTTC.

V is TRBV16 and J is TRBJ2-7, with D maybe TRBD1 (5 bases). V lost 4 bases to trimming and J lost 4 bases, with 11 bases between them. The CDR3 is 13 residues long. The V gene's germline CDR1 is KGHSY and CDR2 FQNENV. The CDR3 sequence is CASSPSRAYEQYF. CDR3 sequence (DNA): TGTGCCAGCAGCCCGTCCAGGGCATACGAGCAGTACTTC.

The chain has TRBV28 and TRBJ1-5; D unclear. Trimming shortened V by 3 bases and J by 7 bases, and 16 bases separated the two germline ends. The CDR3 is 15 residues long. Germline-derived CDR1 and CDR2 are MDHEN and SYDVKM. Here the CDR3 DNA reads TGTGCCAGCAGTTTCGGTGAGGGCTTTCGGCAGCCCCAGCATTTT. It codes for CASSFGEGFRQPQHF.

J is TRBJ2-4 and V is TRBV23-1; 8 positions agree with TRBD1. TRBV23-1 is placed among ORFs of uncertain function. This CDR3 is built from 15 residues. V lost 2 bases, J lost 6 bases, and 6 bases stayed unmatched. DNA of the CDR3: TGCGCCAGCAGTCAAACCCAGGGGGCAGGAAACATTCAGTACTTC. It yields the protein CASSQTQGAGNIQYF.

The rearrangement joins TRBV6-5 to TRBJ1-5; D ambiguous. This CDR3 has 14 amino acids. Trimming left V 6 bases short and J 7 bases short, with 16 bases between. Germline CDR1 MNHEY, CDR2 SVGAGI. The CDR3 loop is CASSDGSGSQPQHF. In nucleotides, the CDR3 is TGTGCCAGCAGCGACGGCTCGGGAAGCCAGCCCCAGCATTTT.

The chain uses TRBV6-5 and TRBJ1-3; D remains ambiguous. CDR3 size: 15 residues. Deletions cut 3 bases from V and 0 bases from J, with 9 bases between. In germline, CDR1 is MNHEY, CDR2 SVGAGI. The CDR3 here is CASSYAEASGNTIYF. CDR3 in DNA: TGTGCCAGCAGTTATGCGGAGGCCTCTGGAAACACCATATATTTT.

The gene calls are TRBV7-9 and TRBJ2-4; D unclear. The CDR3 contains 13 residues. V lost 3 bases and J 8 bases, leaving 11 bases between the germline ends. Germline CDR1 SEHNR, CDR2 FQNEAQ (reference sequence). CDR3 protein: CASSFTREDIQYF. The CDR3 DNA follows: TGTGCCAGCAGCTTTACTCGAGAGGACATTCAGTACTTC.

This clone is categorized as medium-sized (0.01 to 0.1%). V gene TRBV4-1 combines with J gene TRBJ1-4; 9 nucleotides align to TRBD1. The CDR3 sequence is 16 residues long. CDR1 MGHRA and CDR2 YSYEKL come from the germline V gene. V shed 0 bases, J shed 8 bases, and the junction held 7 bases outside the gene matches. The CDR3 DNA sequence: TGCGCCAGCAGCCAAGAGCCGGGACAGGGTGGAGAAAAACTGTTTTTT. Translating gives CASSQEPGQGGEKLFF.

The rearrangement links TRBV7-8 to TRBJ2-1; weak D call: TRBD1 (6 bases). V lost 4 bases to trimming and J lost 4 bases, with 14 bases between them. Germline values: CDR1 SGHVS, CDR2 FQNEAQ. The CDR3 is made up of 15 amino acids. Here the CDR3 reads CASSWTVPSYNEQFF. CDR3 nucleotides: TGTGCCAGCAGCTGGACAGTCCCAAGTTACAATGAGCAGTTCTTC.

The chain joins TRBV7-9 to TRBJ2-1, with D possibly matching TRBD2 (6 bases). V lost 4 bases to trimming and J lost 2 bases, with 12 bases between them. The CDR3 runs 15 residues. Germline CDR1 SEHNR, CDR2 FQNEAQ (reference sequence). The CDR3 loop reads CASSSESGPYNEQFF. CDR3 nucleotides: TGTGCCAGCAGCTCGGAAAGCGGGCCCTACAATGAGCAGTTCTTC.

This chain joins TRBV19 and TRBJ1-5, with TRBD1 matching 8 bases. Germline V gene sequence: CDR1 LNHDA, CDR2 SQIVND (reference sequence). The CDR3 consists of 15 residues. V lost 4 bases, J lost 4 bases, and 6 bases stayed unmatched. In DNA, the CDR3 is TGTGCCAGTAGTACCCGGGACAGGTTGAATCAGCCCCAGCATTTT. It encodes CASSTRDRLNQPQHF.

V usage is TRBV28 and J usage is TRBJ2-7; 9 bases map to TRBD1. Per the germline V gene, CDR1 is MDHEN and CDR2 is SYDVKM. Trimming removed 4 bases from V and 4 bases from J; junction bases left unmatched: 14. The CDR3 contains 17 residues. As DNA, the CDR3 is TGTGCCAGCAGTTCAAGGCGGTCCTGGGACAGGGTTTACGAGCAGTACTTC. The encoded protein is CASSSRRSWDRVYEQYF.

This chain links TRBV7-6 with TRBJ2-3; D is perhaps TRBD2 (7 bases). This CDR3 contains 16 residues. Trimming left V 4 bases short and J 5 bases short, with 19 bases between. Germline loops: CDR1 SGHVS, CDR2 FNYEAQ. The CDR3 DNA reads TGTGCCAGCAGCTGGGGGTGGGGGGGGCGAGAAGATACGCAGTATTTT. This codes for CASSWGWGGREDTQYF.